This is a list of T cell receptor beta chains from one sample in a study of blood T cell repertoires in COVID-19. TCRdb keeps only in-frame clones here, not all; method: immunoSEQ multiplex PCR. The data hold approximately 77,000 clones, with around three quarters observed a single time. The sample comprised peripheral blood. The receptors originated from a woman in her 70s with acute or convalescent COVID-19. Both conserved end residues are part of each CDR3. The D gene is left open where the match is weak. Rows give clone size only sometimes, using once, few, many, or a class for an expanded clone.

.,TRBV3-1/TRBV3-2,13,TRBJ2-1,.,CASSQGAAGRPFF,TGTGCCAGCAGCCAAGGGGCGGCGGGGCGCCCGTTCTTC
.,TRBV7-8,16,TRBJ2-1,.,CASSLYRVPSYNEQFF,TGTGCCAGCAGCTTATACAGGGTTCCCTCCTACAATGAGCAGTTCTTC
.,TRBV5-1,16,TRBJ1-1,TRBD1,CASSLGTGDEGTEAFF,TGCGCCAGCAGCTTGGGGACAGGGGATGAGGGCACTGAAGCTTTCTTT
.,TRBV9,16,TRBJ2-3,TRBD1,CASSVAQGALTDTQYF,TGTGCCAGCAGCGTAGCTCAGGGGGCCCTCACAGATACGCAGTATTTT
.,TRBV27,13,TRBJ1-2,.,CASSQTGYYGYTF,TGTGCCAGCAGCCAGACAGGCTACTATGGCTACACCTTC
few,TRBV4-1,15,TRBJ2-5,.,CASSLFKAGEETQYF,TGCGCCAGCAGTCTTTTTAAGGCAGGGGAAGAGACCCAGTACTTC
.,TRBV4-3,17,TRBJ1-4,TRBD1,CARKDRVRCNTNEKLFF,TGCGCCAGGAAAGACAGGGTTAGATGTAACACTAATGAAAAACTGTTTTTT
.,TRBV19,16,TRBJ1-4,TRBD1,CASSTQQGIRGEKLFF,TGTGCCAGTAGTACCCAACAGGGGATCAGAGGGGAAAAACTGTTTTTT
.,TRBV19,16,TRBJ1-2,.,CASSTRVPAGNYGYTF,TGTGCCAGTAGTACCCGTGTCCCCGCGGGTAACTATGGCTACACCTTC
.,TRBV9,14,TRBJ1-4,TRBD1,CASSPPRTGGKLFF,TGTGCCAGCAGCCCCCCTCGAACAGGGGGAAAACTGTTTTTT
.,TRBV7-3,16,TRBJ2-3,TRBD2,CASSIGTRGGTDTQYF,TGTGCCAGCAGCATCGGGACTAGGGGAGGCACAGATACGCAGTATTTT
.,TRBV6-2/TRBV6-3,13,TRBJ1-5,.,CASSRREVQPQHF,TGTGCCAGCAGTCGACGGGAGGTACAGCCCCAGCATTTT
.,TRBV11-2,16,TRBJ2-3,TRBD2,CASTIGTIRGTDTQYF,TGTGCCAGCACCATAGGGACTATCAGGGGCACAGATACGCAGTATTTT
.,TRBV3-1/TRBV3-2,14,TRBJ2-7,TRBD2,CASSQGAGAYEQYF,TGTGCCAGCAGCCAAGGTGCGGGGGCCTACGAGCAGTACTTC